This entry lists 5 T cell receptor beta chains sequenced from one sample in a study of blood T cell repertoires in COVID-19. Clones were read by immunoSEQ multiplex PCR, and TCRdb kept only the in-frame ones, dropping some. The repertoire includes approximately 150,000 clones, roughly 87% of them detected once, and 1.5% to 2% sits in the top ten. The sample was peripheral blood. These receptors all come from a human donor in a cohort sampled during active COVID-19.

J is TRBJ1-1 and V is TRBV7-2; tentative D call: TRBD1 (5 bases). The germline V and J ends were trimmed by 4 bases and 3 bases, with 6 bases remaining between them. The CDR3 has 12 amino acids. The V gene's germline CDR1 is SGHTA and CDR2 FQGNSA. CDR3 residues: CASSYRYTEAFF. Written as DNA, the CDR3 is TGTGCCAGCAGCTACAGGTACACTGAAGCTTTCTTT.

The chain recombines TRBV6-5 with TRBJ2-7; 7 nucleotides agree with TRBD1. J was trimmed by 2 bases and V by 5 bases; bases with no gene match: 6. Germline V gene data show CDR1 as MNHEY and CDR2 as SVGAGI. CDR3 length equals 14 residues. The CDR3 coding sequence is TGTGCCAGCAGTCAGGACAGGTTTCCCTACGAGCAGTACTTC. Encoded protein: CASSQDRFPYEQYF.

The rearrangement links TRBV19 to TRBJ2-7; D perhaps matches TRBD2 (5 bases). Trimming stripped 2 bases from V and 4 bases from J, with 15 bases between. The CDR3 runs to 15 residues. Germline assignment: CDR1 LNHDA and CDR2 SQIVND (reference sequence). The CDR3 loop reads CASSIKASPPYEQYF. The DNA of the CDR3 is TGTGCCAGTAGTATAAAGGCTAGCCCTCCTTACGAGCAGTACTTC.

V is TRBV27 and J is TRBJ2-7; unclear D gene. Germline loops: CDR1 MNHEY, CDR2 SMNVEV (reference sequence). CDR3 length: 13 amino acids. Trimming pared 3 bases from V and 0 bases from J, leaving 6 bases between. The CDR3 DNA is TGTGCCAGCAGTTTGGTAGACTCCTACGAGCAGTACTTC. It encodes CASSLVDSYEQYF.

This clone was counted only a few times. The chain couples TRBV6-1 to TRBJ2-2; 7 nucleotides match TRBD2. The V segment lost 4 bases and the J segment 1 base; nucleotides outside the gene matches: 6. The CDR3 spans 16 residues. Per the germline V gene, CDR1 is MNHNS and CDR2 is SASEGT. The CDR3 DNA is TGTGCCAGCAGTGGCGGGACTATTAAGAACACCGGGGAGCTGTTTTTT. Protein product: CASSGGTIKNTGELFF.